The following is a T cell receptor beta chain sequence with its context. Some clones are missing from TCRdb's copy, which holds only in-frame ones; the method was immunoSEQ multiplex PCR. The profile shows 100,000 to 150,000 clones, about nine tenths of them singletons. The CDR3 totals 12 residues. Germline CDR1 SQVTM, CDR2 ANQGSEA. V was clipped by 0 bases and J by 8 bases, with 10 bases between them. These data are taken from a study of control samples from healthy donors and cancer patients. Specimen: blood. J is TRBJ1-1 and V is TRBV29-1; a weak D match, TRBD1 (6 bases). This TCR was sampled from a man younger than 30 in good health. The CDR3 DNA reads as TGCAGCGTTGAAGAAGGACAGTCCGAAGCTTTCTTT. It is translated as CSVEEGQSEAFF.